Presented here are 17 T cell receptor beta chains from one specimen sequenced in a study of identical twins. TCRdb re-called the 5' RACE reads with MiXCR, one entry per CDR3 protein. The sample records under 300,000 distinct CDR3 sequences, 5.5% to 7.5% being singletons. The sample also formed part of further work on T cells expressing NK-cell markers.

The specimen sequenced was CD8+ T cells sorted from blood. The receptors were sampled from a woman between 18 and 29 years old in good health.

This clonotype was seen repeatedly, ten times or more. V gene TRBV20-1 combines with J gene TRBJ1-2, with TRBD1 matching over 7 bases. The CDR3 length is 13 residues. J lost 4 bases, V lost 4 bases, and 6 bases had no gene match. Germline V lookup: CDR1 DFQATT, CDR2 SNEGSKA (reference sequence). CDR3 protein: CSAKGASVYGYTF. CDR3 bases: TGCAGTGCTAAGGGGGCGTCTGTCTATGGCTACACCTTC.

The chain has TRBV12-3 or TRBV12-4 and TRBJ1-2; the match to TRBD1 covers 7 bases. Germline trimming cut 8 bases from V and 4 bases from J; bases unmatched to any gene: 13. The CDR3 is 15 amino acids. The CDR3: CASDLVGQVAYGYTF. In nucleotides, the CDR3 is TGTGCCAGCGACCTGGTCGGACAGGTGGCCTATGGCTACACCTTC.

The genes are TRBV7-9 and TRBJ1-2; D is unresolved. CDR1 and CDR2 from the germline V gene are SEHNR and FQNEAQ (reference sequence). This CDR3 contains 12 residues. V was cut by 1 base and J by 6 bases, with 6 bases left in between. The CDR3 DNA follows: TGTGCCAGCAGCTTAGACTGGGATGGCTACACCTTC. Translated, it gives CASSLDWDGYTF.

This clonotype was detected ten times or more. The chain joins TRBV12-3 or TRBV12-4 to TRBJ2-1; 12 positions agree with TRBD2. The CDR3 spans 15 residues. V lost 5 bases and J lost 7; bases outside the gene matches: 6. The CDR3: CASSPSSGGANEQFF. The CDR3 DNA reads as TGTGCCAGCAGTCCCTCTAGCGGGGGGGCGAATGAGCAGTTCTTC.

J is TRBJ1-6 and V is TRBV6-1; D is perhaps TRBD1 (6 bases). The CDR3 extends over 15 amino acids. The germline gives CDR1 MNHNS, CDR2 SASEGT. The V end lost 6 bases, the J end lost 6 bases, and 15 bases lay between the germline ends. The CDR3 loop is CASSRTAPGNSPLHF. The CDR3 DNA follows: TGTGCCAGCAGCCGGACAGCCCCCGGTAATTCACCCCTCCACTTT.

This clonotype was counted many times. The rearrangement joins TRBV9 to TRBJ2-1; D is uncertain. This CDR3 has 15 amino acids. Per the germline V gene, CDR1 is SGDLS and CDR2 is YYNGEE. Trimming removed 4 bases at V and 0 bases at J, with 11 bases between. CDR3 bases: TGTGCCAGCAGCCCACGGTCTAGCTCCTACAATGAGCAGTTCTTC. Protein: CASSPRSSSYNEQFF.

V is TRBV6-5 and J is TRBJ2-7, with 10 positions matching TRBD2. The CDR3 loop spans 15 amino acids. V lost 4 bases and J lost 5; bases outside the gene matches: 8. Germline V gene lookup returns CDR1 MNHEY and CDR2 SVGAGI. This CDR3 is CASSLTSGSINEQYF. CDR3 DNA: TGTGCCAGCAGTTTGACTAGCGGGTCCATAAACGAGCAGTACTTC.

The CDR3 DNA reads as TGTGCCAGCAGCTCCGGGACTAGCGTGATCTATGAGCAGTTCTTC. Residues: CASSSGTSVIYEQFF. The V gene is TRBV28, the J gene TRBJ2-1; TRBD2 aligns across 10 bases. V shed 6 bases and J 8 bases; nucleotides not matched to a gene: 10. Germline CDR1 MDHEN, CDR2 SYDVKM. This CDR3 has 15 amino acids.

This clonotype was seen a handful of times. The rearrangement uses TRBV4-1 and TRBJ2-1; unclear D gene. Per the germline V gene, CDR1 is MGHRA and CDR2 is YSYEKL. Trimming left V 2 bases short and J 5 bases short, with 13 bases between. The CDR3 is 15 residues long. The DNA for the CDR3 is TGCGCCAGCAGCCAAACCCGGCGGATGGACAATGAGCAGTTCTTC. Residues: CASSQTRRMDNEQFF.

There are many counts of this clonotype. The chain links TRBV15 to TRBJ2-1; 8 nucleotides align to TRBD2. The length of the CDR3 is 17 residues. In germline, CDR1 is LNHNV, CDR2 YYDKDF (reference sequence). Trimming cost V 0 bases and J 0 bases; bases outside gene matches: 4. CDR3 region: CATSRDLSGSSYNEQFF. CDR3 coding DNA: TGTGCCACCAGCAGAGATCTGAGCGGGAGCTCCTACAATGAGCAGTTCTTC.

This clonotype has a count of ten or more. The V gene is TRBV14, the J gene TRBJ2-3; tentatively, D is TRBD2 (5 bases). In germline, CDR1 is SGHDN, CDR2 FVKESK. The V end was cut by 0 bases, the J end by 4 bases, with 11 bases between. This CDR3 region has 15 residues. DNA of the CDR3: TGTGCCAGCAGCCAAGATCCCCTAGCCGCAGATACGCAGTATTTT. Translating it yields CASSQDPLAADTQYF.

CDR3 bases: TGTGCCAGCAGCTTGGCGCGTCGGGACAGGGCCCCTGAAGCTTTCTTT. This gives the protein CASSLARRDRAPEAFF. V gene TRBV5-6 combines with J gene TRBJ1-1; TRBD1 aligns across 9 bases. There are 16 residues in the CDR3. The germline V gene encodes CDR1 SGHDT and CDR2 YYEEEE. Trimming took 0 bases from V and 6 from J; bases not matched to a gene: 9.

The rearrangement joins TRBV29-1 to TRBJ1-2; 7 bases line up with TRBD1. J was trimmed by 7 bases and V by 2 bases; bases with no gene match: 4. The CDR3 runs 12 residues. Germline V CDR1 and CDR2: SQVTM, ANQGSEA. The CDR3 nucleotides read TGCAGCGTTGAACGACAGGGTGGTGGCTACACCTTC. This codes for CSVERQGGGYTF.

The rearrangement joins TRBV20-1 to TRBJ2-2; the match to TRBD2 covers 8 bases. The V and J ends lost 6 bases and 4 bases, in that order; junction bases with no gene match: 4. This CDR3 has 13 residues. Germline CDR1 DFQATT, CDR2 SNEGSKA (reference sequence). The CDR3 spells CSAELAVTGELFF. CDR3 nucleotides: TGCAGTGCGGAACTAGCGGTCACCGGGGAGCTGTTTTTT.

There are a few counts of this clonotype. This chain joins TRBV12-3 or TRBV12-4 and TRBJ2-2; 12 bases line up with TRBD2. This CDR3 contains 14 residues. The trim removed 4 bases at V and 6 bases at J, leaving 0 bases unmatched. The DNA of the CDR3 is TGTGCCAGCAGTTGGACTAGCGGGGCCGGGGAGCTGTTTTTT. This translates into CASSWTSGAGELFF.

Only a few counts were recorded for this clonotype. V is TRBV9 and J is TRBJ2-7; 11 bases map to TRBD1. V lost 3 bases, J lost 6 bases, and 5 bases stayed unmatched. The CDR3 sequence is 14 residues long. Germline V lookup: CDR1 SGDLS, CDR2 YYNGEE. The CDR3 loop is CASSAHGTGGEQYF. CDR3 coding DNA: TGTGCCAGCAGCGCCCACGGGACAGGGGGCGAGCAGTACTTC.

In this sample, this clonotype turned up a few times. The chain is built from TRBV29-1 and TRBJ2-1; 12 bases line up with TRBD2. The CDR3 has 13 amino acids. Germline CDR1 is SQVTM and CDR2 is ANQGSEA. V lost 8 bases to trimming and J lost 7 bases; unmatched junction nucleotides: 6. CDR3 DNA: TGCAGCTTCGGACTAGCGGGATTAAATGAGCAGTTCTTC. Translating it yields CSFGLAGLNEQFF.